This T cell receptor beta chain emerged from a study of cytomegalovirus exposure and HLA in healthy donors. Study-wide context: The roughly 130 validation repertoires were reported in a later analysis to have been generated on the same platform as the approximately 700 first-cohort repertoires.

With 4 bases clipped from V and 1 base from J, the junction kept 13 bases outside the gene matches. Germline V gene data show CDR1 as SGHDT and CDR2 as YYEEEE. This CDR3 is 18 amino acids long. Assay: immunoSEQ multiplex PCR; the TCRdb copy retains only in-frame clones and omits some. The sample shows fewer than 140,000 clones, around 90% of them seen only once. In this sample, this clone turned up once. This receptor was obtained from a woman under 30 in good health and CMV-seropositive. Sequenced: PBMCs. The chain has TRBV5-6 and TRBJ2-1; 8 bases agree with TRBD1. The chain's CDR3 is CASSHGGTGTISYNEQFF. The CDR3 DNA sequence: TGTGCCAGCAGCCACGGCGGGACAGGTACGATTTCCTACAATGAGCAGTTCTTC.